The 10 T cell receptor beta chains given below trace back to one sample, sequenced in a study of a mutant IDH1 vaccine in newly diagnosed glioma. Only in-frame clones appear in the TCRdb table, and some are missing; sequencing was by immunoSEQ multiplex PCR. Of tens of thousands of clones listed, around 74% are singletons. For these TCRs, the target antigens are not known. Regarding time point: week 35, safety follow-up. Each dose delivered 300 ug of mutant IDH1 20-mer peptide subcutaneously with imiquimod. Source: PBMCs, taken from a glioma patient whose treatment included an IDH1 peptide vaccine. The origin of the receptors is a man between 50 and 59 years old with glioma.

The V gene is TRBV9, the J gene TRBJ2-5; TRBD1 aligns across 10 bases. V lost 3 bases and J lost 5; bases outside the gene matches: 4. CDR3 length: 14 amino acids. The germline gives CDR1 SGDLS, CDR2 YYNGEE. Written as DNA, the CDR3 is TGTGCCAGCAGCGAACGGACAGGGGGGGAGACCCAGTACTTC. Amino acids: CASSERTGGETQYF.

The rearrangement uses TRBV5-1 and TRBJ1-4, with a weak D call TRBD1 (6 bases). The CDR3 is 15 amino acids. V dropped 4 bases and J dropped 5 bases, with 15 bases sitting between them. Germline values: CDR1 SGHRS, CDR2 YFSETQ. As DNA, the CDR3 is TGCGCCAGCAGCAATAACAGGGACCTAAATGAAAAACTGTTTTTT. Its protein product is CASSNNRDLNEKLFF.

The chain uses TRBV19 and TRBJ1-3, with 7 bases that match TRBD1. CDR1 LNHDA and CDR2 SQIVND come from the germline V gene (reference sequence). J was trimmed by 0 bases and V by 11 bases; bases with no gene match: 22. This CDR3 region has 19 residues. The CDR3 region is CAWGRGEFRGPLSGNTIYF. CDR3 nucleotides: TGTGCCTGGGGCAGGGGGGAATTCAGAGGACCCCTCTCTGGAAACACCATATATTTT.

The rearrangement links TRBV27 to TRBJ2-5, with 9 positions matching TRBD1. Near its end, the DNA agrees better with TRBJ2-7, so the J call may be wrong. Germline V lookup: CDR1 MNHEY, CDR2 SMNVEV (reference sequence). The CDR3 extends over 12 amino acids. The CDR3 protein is CASSTGGGEQYF. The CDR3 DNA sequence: TGTGCCAGCAGTACAGGGGGCGGCGAGCAGTACTTC.

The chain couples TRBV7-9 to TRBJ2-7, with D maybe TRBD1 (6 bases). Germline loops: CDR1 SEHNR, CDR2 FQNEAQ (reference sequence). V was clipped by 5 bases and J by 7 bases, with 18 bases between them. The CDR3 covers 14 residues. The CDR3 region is CASSLGPGTSEQYF. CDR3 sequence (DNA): TGTGCCAGCAGCCTGGGCCCCGGGACATCGGAGCAGTACTTC.

CDR3 loop: CASSTDRNVRKLFF. CDR3 nucleotide sequence: TGTGCCAGTAGTACAGACAGGAACGTCCGTAAACTGTTTTTT. The V call is TRBV19, the J call TRBJ1-4, with D possibly matching TRBD1 (6 bases). The CDR3 is made up of 14 amino acids. V lost 4 bases to trimming and J lost 11 bases, with 17 bases between them. Germline V CDR1 and CDR2: LNHDA, SQIVND (reference sequence).

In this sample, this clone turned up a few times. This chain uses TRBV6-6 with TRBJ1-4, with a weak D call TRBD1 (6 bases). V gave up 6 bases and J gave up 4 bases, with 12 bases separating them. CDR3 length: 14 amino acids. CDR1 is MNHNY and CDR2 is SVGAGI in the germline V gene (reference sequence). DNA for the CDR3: TGTGCCAGCAGAATAGGGGGGATTAATGAAAAACTGTTTTTT. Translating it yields CASRIGGINEKLFF.

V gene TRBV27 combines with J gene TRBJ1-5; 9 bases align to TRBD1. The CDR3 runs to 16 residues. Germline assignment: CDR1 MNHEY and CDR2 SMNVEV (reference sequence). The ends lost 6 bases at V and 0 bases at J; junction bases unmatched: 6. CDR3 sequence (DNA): TGTGCCAGCAGGAGGACAGGGGCGATTAGCAATCAGCCCCAGCATTTT. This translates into CASRRTGAISNQPQHF.

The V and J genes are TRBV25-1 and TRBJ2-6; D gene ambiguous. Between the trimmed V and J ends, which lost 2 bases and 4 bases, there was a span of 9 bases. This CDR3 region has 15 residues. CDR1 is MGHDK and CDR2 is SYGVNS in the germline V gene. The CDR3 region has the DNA TGTGCCAGCAGTGAACTCGATTCCGGGGCCAACGTCCTGACTTTC. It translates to CASSELDSGANVLTF.

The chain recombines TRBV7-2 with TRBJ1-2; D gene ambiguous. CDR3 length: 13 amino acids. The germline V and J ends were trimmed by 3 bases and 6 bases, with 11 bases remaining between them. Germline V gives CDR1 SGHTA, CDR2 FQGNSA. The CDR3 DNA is TGTGCCAGCAGCTTGGGGAGGAGAAATGGCTACACCTTC. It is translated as CASSLGRRNGYTF. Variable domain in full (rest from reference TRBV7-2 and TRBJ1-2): GAGVSQSPSNKVTEKGKDVELRCDPISGHTALYWYRQSLGQGLEFLIYFQGNSAPDKSGLPSDRFSAERTGGSVSTLTIQRTQQEDSAVYLCASSLGRRNGYTFGSGTRLTVV.